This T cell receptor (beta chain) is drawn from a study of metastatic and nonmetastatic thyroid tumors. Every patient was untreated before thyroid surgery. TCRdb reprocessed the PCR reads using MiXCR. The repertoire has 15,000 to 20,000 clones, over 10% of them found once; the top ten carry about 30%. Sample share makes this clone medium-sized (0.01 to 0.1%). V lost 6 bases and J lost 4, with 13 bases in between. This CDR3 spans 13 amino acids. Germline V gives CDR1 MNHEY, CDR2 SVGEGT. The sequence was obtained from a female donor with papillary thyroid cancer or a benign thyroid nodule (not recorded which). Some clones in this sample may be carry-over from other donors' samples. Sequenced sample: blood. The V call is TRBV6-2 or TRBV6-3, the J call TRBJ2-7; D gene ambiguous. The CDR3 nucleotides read TGTGCCAGCAGCCTGAGCTTGGTGTACGAGCAGTACTTC. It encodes CASSLSLVYEQYF.